The 9 T cell receptor beta chains below were found in one sample sequenced in a study of blood T cell repertoires in COVID-19. Here immunoSEQ multiplex PCR was the method, and the copy in TCRdb shows in-frame clones only, minus some. The repertoire includes approximately 300,000 clones, 90% of them detected once, and about 4% sits in the top ten. The specimen was PBMCs or T cells enriched from blood (not recorded which). The receptors here all came from a woman in her twenties or thirties who had been exposed to COVID-19.

This CDR3 is CASSLSGSSGYNEQFF. Here the CDR3 DNA reads TGTGCCAGCAGCTTATCGGGCAGCTCGGGGTACAATGAGCAGTTCTTC. This chain links TRBV11-3 with TRBJ2-1; the D gene is possibly TRBD2 (5 bases). The CDR3 runs 16 residues. Germline V gene sequence: CDR1 SGHNT, CDR2 YENEEA. Trimming left V 2 bases short and J 4 bases short, with 15 bases between. The whole variable domain, remainder taken from reference TRBV11-3 and TRBJ2-1, is EAGVVQSPRYKIIEKKQPVAFWCNPISGHNTLYWYLQNLGQGPELLIRYENEEAVDDSQLPKDRFSAERLKGVDSTLKIQPAELGDSAVYLCASSLSGSSGYNEQFFGPGTRLTVL.

V gene TRBV6-5 combines with J gene TRBJ2-7; possible D gene TRBD1, 5 bases. V was shortened by 2 bases and J by 0 bases, with 8 bases between the two germline ends. Germline CDR1 reads MNHEY; CDR2 reads SVGAGI. This CDR3 is built from 14 residues. The DNA of the CDR3 is TGTGCCAGCAGTTACGGGGCAGCCTCCTACGAGCAGTACTTC. Amino acid sequence: CASSYGAASYEQYF.

CDR3 region: CASSDRGNYGYTF. CDR3 in DNA: TGCGCCAGCAGCGACAGGGGAAATTATGGCTACACCTTC. The chain uses TRBV5-1 and TRBJ1-2; 8 nucleotides agree with TRBD1. CDR1 and CDR2 from the germline V gene are SGHRS and YFSETQ. V shed 4 bases and J 5 bases; nucleotides not matched to a gene: 4. The length of the CDR3 is 13 residues.

This chain connects TRBV24-1 to TRBJ1-2; weak D call: TRBD1 (6 bases). Trimming removed 6 bases at V and 1 base at J, with 11 bases between. Per germline, CDR1 KGHDR and CDR2 SFDVKD. This CDR3 comprises 14 residues. In nucleotides, the CDR3 is TGTGCCACCAGTAGCGGCAGGGGTAACTATGGCTACACCTTC. It encodes CATSSGRGNYGYTF.

This chain joins TRBV5-1 and TRBJ1-2; 11 bases match TRBD1. V shed 4 bases and J 4 bases; nucleotides not matched to a gene: 6. Germline CDR1 is SGHRS and CDR2 is YFSETQ. This CDR3 region has 15 residues. The CDR3 protein is CASSPGTGGGYGYTF. Here the CDR3 DNA reads TGCGCCAGCAGCCCTGGGACAGGGGGAGGCTATGGCTACACCTTC.

V is TRBV19 and J is TRBJ1-2, with D unclear. CDR3 length equals 13 residues. Germline V gene data show CDR1 as LNHDA and CDR2 as SQIVND (reference sequence). Deletions cut 5 bases from V and 7 bases from J, with 14 bases between. CDR3 residues: CASSPPRRFGYTF. CDR3 DNA sequence: TGTGCCAGTAGTCCCCCGCGGAGGTTTGGCTACACCTTC.

V usage is TRBV11-3 and J usage is TRBJ2-2; D may be TRBD1 (5 bases). Per the germline V gene, CDR1 is SGHNT and CDR2 is YENEEA. Trimming took 5 bases from V and 6 from J, leaving 10 bases between them. The CDR3 spans 13 residues. In DNA, the CDR3 is TGTGCCAGCAGCACCCAGGGTTCCGGGGAGCTGTTTTTT. This encodes CASSTQGSGELFF.

The rearrangement links TRBV6-6 to TRBJ1-3; TRBD1 matches at 9 bases. The CDR3 has 15 residues. Germline V gene lookup returns CDR1 MNHNY and CDR2 SVGAGI (reference sequence). V lost 7 bases and J lost 1; bases outside the gene matches: 5. This CDR3 reads CASTPDRGSGNTIYF. For the CDR3, the DNA is TGTGCCAGCACCCCCGACAGGGGGTCTGGAAACACCATATATTTT.

V usage is TRBV27 and J usage is TRBJ1-6; D ambiguous. CDR3 length equals 16 residues. Germline CDR1 and CDR2: MNHEY and SMNVEV (reference sequence). The V and J ends lost 2 bases and 1 base respectively, with 9 bases between them. The CDR3 region has the DNA TGTGCCAGCAGTTTAATCGGGATTTCCTATAATTCACCCCTCCACTTT. Translated, it gives CASSLIGISYNSPLHF.